Listed below are T cell receptor beta chains from one sample, sequenced in a study of shared clonotypes between healthy human individuals. Profiled with immunoSEQ multiplex PCR; TCRdb holds only in-frame clones, not every one. The sample lists 550,000 to 800,000 clones, less than 85% occurring once. What was sequenced was memory CD4+ T cells sorted from blood. The source of these receptors is a woman in her thirties in good health. Both conserved end residues are part of each CDR3. The D gene is left open where the match is weak. Clone size is stated in some rows and not others, as once, few, many or a class when expanded.

J	size	V	D	DNA	CDR3
TRBJ1-4	NA	TRBV11-2	NA	TGTGCCAGCAGCAAGACAGACCATAGTGAAAAACTGTTTTTT	CASSKTDHSEKLFF
TRBJ1-4	NA	TRBV5-1	NA	TGCGCCAGCAGCCCGGTATCAACTAATGAAAAACTGTTTTTT	CASSPVSTNEKLFF
TRBJ2-7	NA	TRBV18	TRBD2	TGTGCCAGCTCAGAGACTAGCGGGAGTCTACACGAGCAGTACTTC	CASSETSGSLHEQYF
TRBJ2-3	NA	TRBV6-5	TRBD2	TGTGCCAGCAGATCTCGGGACTACCCCACAGATACGCAGTATTTT	CASRSRDYPTDTQYF
TRBJ2-3	NA	TRBV5-3	NA	TGTGCCAGAAGCCCCTCCTCAGTGAGGGACACAGATACGCAGTATTTT	CARSPSSVRDTDTQYF
TRBJ2-7	NA	TRBV21-1	NA	TGTGCCAGCAGCACAAAAAAGAGGGCCCCTAGCGGGAATGCTGTCGAGCAGTACTTC	CASSTKKRAPSGNAVEQYF
TRBJ1-2	NA	TRBV28	NA	TGTGCCAGCAGATCTAGGGGGGTAGCGGGTGGCTACACCTTC	CASRSRGVAGGYTF
TRBJ1-3	NA	TRBV28	NA	TGTGCCAGCTCGGACAGTGTAACTGGAAACACCATATATTTT	CASSDSVTGNTIYF
TRBJ1-5	NA	TRBV27	NA	TGTGCCAGCGCGGGGAGAAAGAATCAGCCCCAGCATTTT	CASAGRKNQPQHF
TRBJ2-2	NA	TRBV18	NA	TGTGCCAGCTCACCAACCGGGGGTGAGGCCGGGGAGCTGTTTTTT	CASSPTGGEAGELFF
TRBJ2-4	NA	TRBV7-8	NA	TGTGCCAGCAGCCGAATCTCCGGGACAACCAAAAACATTCAGTACTTC	CASSRISGTTKNIQYF
TRBJ2-2	NA	TRBV2	NA	TGTGCCAGCAGGGGACGAAACACCGGGGAGCTGTTTTTT	CASRGRNTGELFF
TRBJ2-1	few	TRBV2	TRBD2	TGTGCCAGCGGAACCCTTATCGGGAGGGCGAACAATGAGCAGTTCTTC	CASGTLIGRANNEQFF
TRBJ1-2	NA	TRBV28	NA	TGTGCCAGCACCAAACCCCGGGCGGGTAGCTATGGCTACACCTTC	CASTKPRAGSYGYTF
TRBJ1-5	few	TRBV6-1	TRBD1	TGTGCCAGCAGTTTCGACAGGGCTAATAATCAGCCCCAGCATTTT	CASSFDRANNQPQHF
TRBJ2-2	NA	TRBV2	NA	TGTGCCAGCAGTGAAGCTCTTGAGGTGGTGGAGCTGTTTTTT	CASSEALEVVELFF
TRBJ2-7	NA	TRBV19	NA	TGTGCCAGTAGTATAGCCCGAGGGAGACAGGCGGTTGGGCGGCACGAGCAGTACTTC	CASSIARGRQAVGRHEQYF
TRBJ2-6	NA	TRBV30	NA	TGTGCCTGGAAGGTCAGAGCCTCTGGGGCCAACGTCCTGACTTTC	CAWKVRASGANVLTF
TRBJ2-1	NA	TRBV27	TRBD2	TGTGCCAGCAGTTTTAAGGGACTAGCTTCCCGCTCCTACAATGAGCAGTTCTTC	CASSFKGLASRSYNEQFF
TRBJ2-5	NA	TRBV12-5	NA	TGTGCTAGTGGTTTCCCTGTGCAGGGCCAAGAGACCCAGTACTTC	CASGFPVQGQETQYF
TRBJ1-2	once	TRBV6-5	TRBD1	TGTGCCAGCAGGGAGGGACAGGTAGTCGGCTACACCTTC	CASREGQVVGYTF
TRBJ2-7	NA	TRBV7-2	NA	TGTGCCAGCAGCTTAGCCGGCAGCCTGGACGAGCAGTACTTC	CASSLAGSLDEQYF
TRBJ2-7	NA	TRBV28	TRBD1	TGTGCCAGCTCAAATGGGGGACAGGGACACGAGCAGTACTTC	CASSNGGQGHEQYF
TRBJ1-4	NA	TRBV11-2	NA	TGTGCCAGCAGCCGGTCTATGGTCGGGGCCTGGGATGAAAAACTGTTTTTT	CASSRSMVGAWDEKLFF
TRBJ2-7	NA	TRBV5-4	TRBD2	TGTGCCAGCAGCTTCGGACTAGCGGCGACCTACGAGCAGTACTTC	CASSFGLAATYEQYF
TRBJ1-6	once	TRBV5-1	NA	TGCGCCAGCAGCTTGGCCCGGGAACTAAATTCACCCCTCCACTTT	CASSLARELNSPLHF
TRBJ1-5	once	TRBV6-6	NA	TGTGCCAGCAGTTACACGGGGAGCCAGCCCCAGCATTTT	CASSYTGSQPQHF
TRBJ2-7	NA	TRBV6-6	NA	TGTGCCAGCAGCCGATACAGGGAATCGTCCTACGAGCAGTACTTC	CASSRYRESSYEQYF
TRBJ2-2	many	TRBV5-1	TRBD1	TGCGCCAGCATCCACGGGACAGGGGGCACCGGGGAGCTGTTTTTT	CASIHGTGGTGELFF
TRBJ2-1	few	TRBV28	NA	TGTGCCAGCAGTTTAAGGGGGGGATACAATGAGCAGTTCTTC	CASSLRGGYNEQFF
TRBJ2-6	NA	TRBV5-1	NA	TGCGCCAGCAGCTCCCACGGGACGCAGAGCTCTGGGGCCAACGTCCTGACTTTC	CASSSHGTQSSGANVLTF
TRBJ2-7	NA	TRBV20-1	NA	TGCAGTGCTAGTTCCCACTACGAGCAGTACTTC	CSASSHYEQYF
TRBJ2-7	NA	TRBV28	NA	TGTGCCAGCAGTCCGGGACCGACCTACGAGCAGTACTTC	CASSPGPTYEQYF
TRBJ2-3	NA	TRBV27	TRBD2	TGTGCCAGCAGTTTCCTAGCGGGACCCCCCGCAGATACGCAGTATTTT	CASSFLAGPPADTQYF
TRBJ1-3	few	TRBV4-1	TRBD1	TGCGCCAGCAGCCGAGACCCGGACAGGGGGTTATTTAAGGGAAACACCATATATTTT	CASSRDPDRGLFKGNTIYF
TRBJ2-1	NA	TRBV4-2	TRBD2	TGTGCCAGCAGCCAAGAACCGGGACTAGCGTACAATGAGCAGTTCTTC	CASSQEPGLAYNEQFF
TRBJ2-7	once	TRBV6-1	NA	TGTGCCAGCAGTGAAAATGACTACGAGCAGTACTTC	CASSENDYEQYF
TRBJ2-2	NA	TRBV4-2	NA	TGTGCCAGCAGCCAGCGGGGTACAGCGAACACCGGGGAGCTGTTTTTT	CASSQRGTANTGELFF
TRBJ2-7	NA	TRBV2	TRBD2	TGTGCCAGCAGTGAAGGGCTAGCGGTCTACGAGCAGTACTTT	CASSEGLAVYEQYF
TRBJ2-7	NA	TRBV19	NA	TGTGCCAGTAGCTCAGGGACAAGGGGCTACGAGCAGTACTTC	CASSSGTRGYEQYF
TRBJ1-5	few	TRBV18	NA	TGTGCCAGCTCACCCCAGGACAATCAGCCCCAGCATTTT	CASSPQDNQPQHF
TRBJ2-4	NA	TRBV7-2	NA	TGTGCCAGCAGCCAGATCTCAGGGTCCAAAAACATTCAGTACTTC	CASSQISGSKNIQYF
TRBJ2-5	NA	TRBV5-4	NA	TGTGCCAGCAGCTTGGTGGGGTTTTGGGAGACCCAGTACTTC	CASSLVGFWETQYF
TRBJ2-3	NA	TRBV19	NA	TGTGCCAGTAGTATAGGGTTAGAAACAGATACGCAGTATTTT	CASSIGLETDTQYF
TRBJ2-6	NA	TRBV6-6	NA	TGTGCCAGCAGTCAAGGACAGACTGGGGCCAACGTCCTGACTTTC	CASSQGQTGANVLTF
TRBJ2-5	NA	TRBV10-1	TRBD1	TGCGCCAGCAGTGACCAGGACAGGGGGCGAGAGACCCAGTACTTC	CASSDQDRGRETQYF
TRBJ1-5	NA	TRBV7-6	NA	TGTGCCAGCAGCCTTAGGGCGGGCGGTAATCAGCCCCAGCATTTT	CASSLRAGGNQPQHF
TRBJ2-1	few	TRBV19	TRBD2	TGTGCCAGTAGTATAGATGGGTCAGGGACTAGCGGGATGAATGAGCAGTTCTTC	CASSIDGSGTSGMNEQFF
TRBJ1-2	NA	TRBV6-5	NA	TGTGCCAGCAGCAACGGGGGGTCCTACACCTTC	CASSNGGSYTF
TRBJ1-5	NA	TRBV6-6	NA	TGTGCCAGCAGTTACTCCGACCCGAATCAGCCCCAGCATTTT	CASSYSDPNQPQHF